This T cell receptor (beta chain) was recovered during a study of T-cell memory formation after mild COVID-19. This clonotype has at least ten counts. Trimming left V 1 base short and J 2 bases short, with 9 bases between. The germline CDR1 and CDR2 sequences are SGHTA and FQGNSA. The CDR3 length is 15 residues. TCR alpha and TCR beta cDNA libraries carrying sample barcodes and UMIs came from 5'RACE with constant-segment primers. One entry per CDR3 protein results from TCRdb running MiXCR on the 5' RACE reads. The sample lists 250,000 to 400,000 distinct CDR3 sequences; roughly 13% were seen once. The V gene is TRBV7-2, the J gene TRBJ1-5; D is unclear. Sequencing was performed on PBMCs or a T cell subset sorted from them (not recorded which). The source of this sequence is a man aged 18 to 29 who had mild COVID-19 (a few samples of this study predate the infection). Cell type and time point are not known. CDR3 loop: CASSLVGGGNQPQHF. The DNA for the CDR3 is TGTGCCAGCAGCTTAGTCGGCGGGGGCAATCAGCCCCAGCATTTT.